The clone carrying this T cell receptor beta chain has at least ten counts. Its specificity is not known. This sample was taken from a study of T cells in Graves' hyperthyroidism and ophthalmopathy. General study findings and limits: In the blood, most expanded thyroid clonotypes above 0.001 appeared as well. Ophthalmopathy onset followed model prediction by a median about six months.

RNA transcripts yielded amplified TCR beta CDR3 regions. During a first-round RT-PCR of the TCR CDR3, the HTBI primer set was used. TCRdb reprocessed the multiplex PCR reads via MiXCR and lists one record per CDR3 protein. The sample carries about 400,000 distinct CDR3 sequences, around 16% recorded once. Patients with uncontrolled infections, other autoimmune diseases, pregnancy or lactation were excluded. Germline V gene data show CDR1 as DFQATT and CDR2 as SNEGSKA (reference sequence). Trimming cost V 3 bases and J 3 bases; bases outside gene matches: 6. This CDR3 has 14 residues. The chain carries TRBV20-1 and TRBJ2-3, with TRBD1 identical over 7 bases. Material: blood. This clonotype was obtained from a woman under 30 with Graves' hyperthyroidism. The CDR3 DNA is TGCAGTGCTAGTGAGGGGGCGCCTACAGATACGCAGTATTTT. Its protein product is CSASEGAPTDTQYF.